A single sample is the source of the 20 T cell receptor beta chains below, sequenced in a study of CD8+CD57+ T cells in acquired aplastic anemia. By flow cytometry, patients selected for sequencing had shown an expansion of CD8+CD57+ cells. Genomic DNA served as template for TCR beta VDJ and CDR3 profiling. TCRdb independently ran MiXCR on the reads; one entry per CDR3 protein. The sample yields under 500,000 distinct CDR3 sequences, approximately 32% seen once. The specimen was sorted CD4+, CD8+, or CD8+CD57+ T cells (not recorded which) from PBMCs. Receptors originate from a human donor with aplastic anemia.

This clonotype has ten or more counts. This chain joins TRBV20-1 and TRBJ1-5; D gene uncertain. The CDR3 length is 12 residues. CDR1 DFQATT and CDR2 SNEGSKA come from the germline V gene (reference sequence). Trimming took off 4 bases at V and 5 bases at J, with 9 bases between the two ends. The DNA of the CDR3 is TGCAGTGCTAAAGGGAACGATCAGCCCCAGCATTTT. Residues: CSAKGNDQPQHF.

About this clonotype itself: One end of the junction does not line up with germline, which may come from a read error. The J gene is TRBJ1-5, the V gene TRBV19; D is uncertain. The germline V gene has CDR1 LNHDA and CDR2 SQIVND (reference sequence). This CDR3 region has 15 residues. The CDR3 protein is CASSTGRASSQPQHF. The DNA of the CDR3 is TGTGCCAGTAGTACCGGGAGGGCTAGCAGTCAGCCCCAGCATTTT.

This clonotype has ten or more counts. This chain joins TRBV2 and TRBJ2-1; D unresolved. Trimming left V 6 bases short and J 3 bases short, with 6 bases between. CDR3 length equals 12 residues. In germline, CDR1 is SNHLY, CDR2 FYNNEI. The CDR3 nucleotides read TGTGCCAGCAGCCAGGACTACAATGAGCAGTTCTTC. Its protein product is CASSQDYNEQFF.

V is TRBV2 and J is TRBJ1-2; D unresolved. From germline, CDR1 is SNHLY and CDR2 FYNNEI. The CDR3 is made up of 13 amino acids. V dropped 5 bases and J dropped 9 bases, with 16 bases sitting between them. The CDR3 sequence is CASSYDPASSYTF. CDR3 nucleotides: TGTGCCAGCAGTTACGATCCCGCTAGCAGCTACACCTTC. Looking up the rest from reference TRBV2 and TRBJ1-2 gives the full variable domain: EPEVTQTPSHQVTQMGQEVILRCVPISNHLYFYWYRQILGQKVEFLVSFYNNEISEKSEIFDDQFSVERPDGSNFTLKIRSTKLEDSAMYFCASSYDPASSYTFGSGTRLTVV.

Comment on this clonotype: Just one base apart from a much larger clone, this may be a read error. The gene calls are TRBV4-2 and TRBJ2-7; the D gene could be TRBD1 or TRBD2 (5 bases each). This CDR3 has 12 residues. From germline, CDR1 is LGHNA and CDR2 YNFKEQ. V was shortened by 4 bases and J by 8 bases, with 12 bases between the two germline ends. The CDR3 nucleotides are TGTGCCAGCAGCCGGACCTCGGGACAGCAGTACTTC. Protein sequence: CASSRTSGQQYF.

The chain joins TRBV30 to TRBJ1-2; no clear D gene. Germline V lookup: CDR1 GTSNPN, CDR2 SVGIG (reference sequence). V shed 1 base and J shed 3 bases, with 9 bases lying between them. The CDR3 covers 13 residues. The chain's CDR3 is CAWSGGVDYGYTF. The CDR3 bases are TGTGCCTGGAGTGGCGGGGTAGACTATGGCTACACCTTC.

This clonotype was counted ten times or more. The J gene is TRBJ2-7, the V gene TRBV7-2, with D tentatively TRBD1 (5 bases). The CDR3 has 14 amino acids. Germline assignment: CDR1 SGHTA and CDR2 FQGNSA. Between the trimmed V and J ends, which lost 1 base and 6 bases, there was a span of 13 bases. DNA of the CDR3: TGTGCCAGCAGCTTAGGGCATACAAGGGGCGAGCAGTACTTC. Residues: CASSLGHTRGEQYF.

This clonotype was seen at least ten times. In DNA, the CDR3 is TGCGCCAGCAGCTTGGAGACAGATACGCAGTATTTT. Translated, it gives CASSLETDTQYF. The chain combines TRBV5-1 with TRBJ2-3, with D unresolved. The V gene's germline CDR1 is SGHRS and CDR2 YFSETQ. The CDR3 extends over 12 amino acids. Trimming removed 0 bases from V and 3 bases from J, with 2 bases in between.

This clonotype showed up many times. The chain has TRBV10-2 and TRBJ2-7, with TRBD1 as a possible D gene (5 bases). The V gene lost 6 bases and the J gene lost 0 bases, with 6 bases spanning the gap. The CDR3 has 12 residues. Per the germline V gene, CDR1 is WSHSY and CDR2 is SAAADI. The CDR3 protein is CASSDSSYEQYF. Written as DNA, the CDR3 is TGCGCCAGCAGCGACAGCTCCTACGAGCAGTACTTC.

The rearrangement links TRBV20-1 to TRBJ2-5; D is uncertain. The ends were cut back, 0 bases at V and 5 bases at J, with 10 bases in the middle. Looked up from germline, CDR1 is DFQATT and CDR2 is SNEGSKA (reference sequence). This CDR3 comprises 13 residues. The CDR3 nucleotides read TGCAGTGCTAGAGATTTGGCGCGGGAGACCCAGTACTTC. Its translation: CSARDLARETQYF.

This clonotype was seen ten or more times. The V gene is TRBV5-6, the J gene TRBJ1-5, with 7 bases matching TRBD1. Germline V gene lookup returns CDR1 SGHDT and CDR2 YYEEEE. The J segment lost 5 bases and the V segment lost 0 bases, leaving 5 bases of the junction unmatched. The CDR3 spans 15 residues. The CDR3 DNA follows: TGTGCCAGCAGCTTGGTGCGGGACAGCCATCAGCCCCAGCATTTT. Translating gives CASSLVRDSHQPQHF.

This clonotype came up many times. V usage is TRBV7-9 and J usage is TRBJ1-2; D is unclear. This CDR3 comprises 14 residues. Looked up from germline, CDR1 is SEHNR and CDR2 is FQNEAQ (reference sequence). The V end lost 1 base, the J end lost 8 bases, and 14 bases lay between the germline ends. CDR3 sequence: CASSLEGGQAGYTF. The DNA of the CDR3 is TGTGCCAGCAGCTTAGAGGGCGGTCAGGCCGGCTACACCTTC. The full variable domain, in which reference TRBV7-9 and TRBJ1-2 provide the parts outside the CDR3, is DTGVSQNPRHKITKRGQNVTFRCDPISEHNRLYWYRQTLGQGPEFLTYFQNEAQLEKSRLLSDRFSAERPKGSFSTLEIQRTEQGDSAMYLCASSLEGGQAGYTFGSGTRLTVV.

This clonotype was counted ten times or more. The chain has TRBV6-5 and TRBJ2-7; 11 positions match TRBD2. The V and J ends lost 4 bases and 6 bases, in that order; junction bases with no gene match: 8. There are 15 residues in the CDR3. Germline V gene lookup returns CDR1 MNHEY and CDR2 SVGAGI. The CDR3 bases are TGTGCCAGCAGTTCTAGCGGGAGGAGAGGGGCCGAGCAGTACTTC. Amino acid sequence: CASSSSGRRGAEQYF.

In its sample, this clonotype was seen a few times. The chain carries TRBV24-1 and TRBJ2-2; 7 bases align to TRBD1. CDR3 length: 18 amino acids. Germline values: CDR1 KGHDR, CDR2 SFDVKD. The trim removed 7 bases at V and 1 base at J, leaving 14 bases unmatched. The CDR3 DNA reads as TGTGCCACCAGAAAGGACAGGAGAATAATGGAGAACACCGGGGAGCTGTTTTTT. Amino acids: CATRKDRRIMENTGELFF.

This clonotype has more than one count but fewer than ten. The chain recombines TRBV5-1 with TRBJ1-2, with D unresolved. This CDR3 is built from 13 residues. Trimming stripped 0 bases from V and 2 bases from J, with 5 bases between. CDR1 and CDR2 from the germline V gene are SGHRS and YFSETQ. In nucleotides, the CDR3 is TGCGCCAGCAGCTTGGCCAGAAACTATGGCTACACCTTC. Translated, it gives CASSLARNYGYTF.

As for this clonotype: One junction end does not reproduce the germline sequence, and a read error may be involved. This chain links TRBV10-3 with TRBJ1-1; no definite D call. This CDR3 spans 13 amino acids. The germline V gene encodes CDR1 ENHRY and CDR2 SYGVKD. CDR3 region: CASSEIPGFEAFF. The CDR3 nucleotides are TGTGCCAGCAGTGAAATTCCGGGGTTTGAAGCTTTCTTT.

Notes on this clonotype: This may be a read error, as it is one base from a much larger clone. The CDR3 sequence is CASSPDGIYNEQFF. CDR3 in DNA: TGTGCCAGCAGCCCGGACGGGATCTACAATGAGCAGTTCTTC. This sequence joins TRBV7-8 and TRBJ2-1; maybe TRBD2 (5 bases). V was cut by 5 bases and J by 3 bases, with 11 bases left in between. This CDR3 is built from 14 residues. Germline V CDR1 and CDR2: SGHVS, FQNEAQ.

The chain combines TRBV7-3 with TRBJ2-3, with D perhaps TRBD2 (5 bases). Germline V gene data show CDR1 as SGHTA and CDR2 as FQGTGA. This CDR3 is 14 amino acids long. The ends were cut back, 5 bases at V and 3 bases at J, with 12 bases in the middle. CDR3 DNA sequence: TGTGCCAGCAGCCCCTTTGAGGGTACAGATACGCAGTATTTT. Protein: CASSPFEGTDTQYF.

This clonotype has a count of ten or more. The rearrangement uses TRBV2 and TRBJ1-2; a possible D gene is TRBD1 (5 bases). Trimming removed 8 bases from V and 3 bases from J, with 16 bases in between. The CDR3 consists of 14 residues. The V gene's germline CDR1 is SNHLY and CDR2 FYNNEI. The CDR3 loop is CASRPGGDYYGYTF. CDR3 DNA sequence: TGTGCCAGCCGACCGGGGGGAGATTACTATGGCTACACCTTC.

This clonotype has a count of ten or more. V is TRBV25-1 and J is TRBJ2-3; 7 bases are shared with TRBD2. The V gene's germline CDR1 is MGHDK and CDR2 SYGVNS. The CDR3 is 14 amino acids. The V and J ends lost 4 bases and 3 bases, in that order; junction bases with no gene match: 4. The CDR3 region has the DNA TGTGCCAGCAGTGCGCAGGGAGGGACAGATACGCAGTATTTT. Its protein is CASSAQGGTDTQYF.